A selection of T cell receptor beta chains follows, all from one sample in a study of chemoradiotherapy in HPV16-positive cancers. Profiled with immunoSEQ multiplex PCR; TCRdb holds only in-frame clones, not every one. The sample has several thousand clones; about nine tenths are singletons. Sequenced here: tumor tissue, sampled from a patient who underwent chemoradiotherapy. These receptors originate from a human donor with HPV-associated anogenital cancer. Both conserved end residues are trimmed from each CDR3. The D gene is left open where the match is weak.

v_gene: TRBV7-9; len: 12; d_gene: .; CDR3aa: ASSLGGTLYEQY
v_gene: TRBV4-2; len: 13; d_gene: .; CDR3aa: ASSQGGGRSYGYT
v_gene: TRBV4-3; len: 11; d_gene: TRBD1; CDR3aa: ASSLDRDPGYT
v_gene: TRBV28; len: 12; d_gene: .; CDR3aa: ASSLQQSNSPLH
v_gene: TRBV18; len: 13; d_gene: .; CDR3aa: ASSPLNRESTEAF
v_gene: TRBV19; len: 11; d_gene: .; CDR3aa: ASTKTGRNEQF
v_gene: TRBV14; len: 14; d_gene: .; CDR3aa: ASSQDIGKRASEQY
v_gene: TRBV11-3; len: 13; d_gene: .; CDR3aa: ASSWGDSYQETQY
v_gene: TRBV4-1; len: 14; d_gene: .; CDR3aa: ASSQDKDRLNYGYT
v_gene: TRBV2; len: 12; d_gene: TRBD1; CDR3aa: ASTGGTGVGEQY
v_gene: TRBV7-9; len: 13; d_gene: TRBD1; CDR3aa: ASSARGTGNYGYT
v_gene: TRBV28; len: 12; d_gene: TRBD2; CDR3aa: ASRVPTSGGEQF
v_gene: TRBV6-5; len: 14; d_gene: TRBD1; CDR3aa: ASSFAGTGGFIEAF
v_gene: TRBV18; len: 12; d_gene: .; CDR3aa: ASQGDRGANVLT
v_gene: TRBV28; len: 12; d_gene: .; CDR3aa: ASMWGLRPETQY
v_gene: TRBV5-6; len: 11; d_gene: .; CDR3aa: ASSLVVDGGYT